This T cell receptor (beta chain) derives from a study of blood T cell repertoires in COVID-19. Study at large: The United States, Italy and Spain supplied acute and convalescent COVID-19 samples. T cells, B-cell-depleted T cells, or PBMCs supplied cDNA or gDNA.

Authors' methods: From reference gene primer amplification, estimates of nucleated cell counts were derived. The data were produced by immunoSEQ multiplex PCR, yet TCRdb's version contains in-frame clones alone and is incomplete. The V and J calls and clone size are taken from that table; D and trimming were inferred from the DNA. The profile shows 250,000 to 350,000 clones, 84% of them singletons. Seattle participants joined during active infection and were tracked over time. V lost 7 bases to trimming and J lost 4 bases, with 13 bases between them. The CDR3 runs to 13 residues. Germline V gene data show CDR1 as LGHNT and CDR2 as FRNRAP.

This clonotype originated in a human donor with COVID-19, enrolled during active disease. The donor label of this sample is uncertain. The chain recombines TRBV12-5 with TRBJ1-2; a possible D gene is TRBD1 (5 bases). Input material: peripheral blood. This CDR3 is CASALGVGYGYTF. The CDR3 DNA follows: TGTGCTAGTGCCCTAGGGGTGGGCTATGGCTACACCTTC.